This T cell receptor beta chain was found in a study of shared clonotypes between healthy human individuals. Per germline, CDR1 SGHDT and CDR2 YYEEEE. V gave up 4 bases and J gave up 5 bases, with 11 bases separating them. The length of the CDR3 is 13 residues. Assay used: immunoSEQ multiplex PCR; TCRdb lists only in-frame clones, some missing. The repertoire holds 2 million to 2.5 million clones, with approximately 93% as singletons. On this clone itself: Its antigen remains unknown.

Study results and caveats: Sharing across four donors was seen in approximately 5.2% of naive CD4 clonotypes. Naive subsets generally exceeded memory subsets in estimated richness.

The rearrangement joins TRBV5-6 to TRBJ2-3; maybe TRBD1 (6 bases). The TCR sequence derives from a man aged 18-30 years in good health. Some clones in this sample may be carry-over from other donors' samples. Input material: naive CD4+ T cells from PBMCs. Subset: CD45RA+ positively selected. CDR3 coding DNA: TGTGCCAGCAGCGCGGCCAGGGGAGATACGCAGTATTTT. Its protein is CASSAARGDTQYF.